This T cell receptor (beta chain) was captured in a study of patients and donors after allogeneic stem cell transplantation. Only a few counts were recorded for this clonotype. MiXCR, run by TCRdb on the RT-PCR reads, gives a single entry per CDR3 protein. The sample includes some 880,000 distinct CDR3 sequences, more than 15% seen only once; the top ten take 5% to 7.5%. The germline V gene encodes CDR1 SGHTA and CDR2 FQGNSA. This CDR3 has 16 amino acids. The V end lost 1 base, the J end lost 0 bases, and 10 bases lay between the germline ends. The chain couples TRBV7-2 to TRBJ1-3; the D gene is possibly TRBD1 (5 bases). Input material: blood, either unsorted or a sorted T cell fraction (not recorded which). The receptor was derived from a human donor who was either an allogeneic HSCT recipient or a stem cell or donor lymphocyte infusion donor (not recorded which). It is not recorded whose cells these are; they may come from a transplant donor. This CDR3 reads CASSLGPTGSGNTIYF. The DNA of the CDR3 is TGTGCCAGCAGCTTAGGGCCTACAGGCTCTGGAAACACCATATATTTT.